Here is one TCR beta chain with its context. The authors' processing: Quantification of nucleated cells was approximated via reference gene primer amplification. Sequencing was performed with immunoSEQ multiplex PCR; in TCRdb, only in-frame clones are kept and a portion is missing. Clone size and the V and J calls come from that table; the DNA yielded D and trimming. This table has about 140,000 clones, roughly 85% appearing once. The sample is drawn from a study of blood T cell repertoires in COVID-19. Study details: Acute-phase and convalescent COVID-19 samples originated in the United States, Italy and Spain. T cells, B-cell-depleted T cells, or PBMCs provided the cDNA or gDNA that served as material.

Trimming at V came to 4 bases and at J to 6 bases, leaving 6 bases not matched to a gene. Germline V gene lookup returns CDR1 MDHEN and CDR2 SYDVKM. The CDR3 is 15 amino acids. The sample was peripheral blood. The chain recombines TRBV28 with TRBJ2-7; TRBD2 matches at 13 bases. This clonotype was sampled from a man aged 55 to 70 with acute or convalescent COVID-19. The DNA of the CDR3 is TGTGCCAGCAGTTCGACTAGCGGGGGGAGGGCCGAGCAGTACTTC. Protein sequence: CASSSTSGGRAEQYF.